The next 21 T cell receptor beta chains were all read from a single sample in a study of T cell repertoires in cytomegalovirus infection. Each CDR3 protein gets one entry after TCRdb re-called the reads with MiXCR. The table includes 680,000 or so distinct CDR3 sequences, around 30% detected once. No antigen has been identified for these receptors. The source was cultured PBMCs, collected from culture after CMV antigen stimulation. Every receptor here comes from a human donor in good health (CMV status not recorded). Some clones in this sample may be carry-over from other donors' samples.

V usage is TRBV4-2 and J usage is TRBJ2-3; TRBD2 matches at 8 bases. CDR3 size: 17 residues. The V and J ends lost 6 bases and 2 bases, in that order; junction bases with no gene match: 13. Germline CDR1 LGHNA, CDR2 YNFKEQ. CDR3 in amino acids: CASRLSGDNDHTDTQYF. Here the CDR3 DNA reads TGTGCCAGCAGACTTAGCGGGGATAACGACCACACAGATACGCAGTATTTT.

The V gene is TRBV10-3, the J gene TRBJ1-3, with a possible D match to TRBD1 (5 bases). V lost 6 bases and J lost 0, with 9 bases in between. The CDR3 runs 14 residues. Germline CDR1 ENHRY, CDR2 SYGVKD. The CDR3 reads CAIRQDISGNTIYF. CDR3 nucleotides: TGTGCCATCAGACAGGATATCTCTGGAAACACCATATATTTT.

V usage is TRBV5-3 and J usage is TRBJ2-1, with 9 bases aligning to TRBD2. TRBV5-3 is an ORF, with its function uncertain. J gave up 7 bases and V 8 bases, and 13 bases lay outside the gene matches. The CDR3 runs to 15 residues. The CDR3 region has the DNA TGTGCCAGCAGCCAGCAGGCGGGGGGGCCTAATGAGCAGTTCTTC. Translated, it gives CASSQQAGGPNEQFF.

This clonotype was observed a few times. The rearrangement links TRBV4-3 to TRBJ2-5, with 9 bases aligning to TRBD2. V lost 0 bases to trimming and J lost 5 bases; unmatched junction nucleotides: 7. The CDR3 runs 16 residues. Germline lookup yields CDR1 LGHNA and CDR2 YSLEER. DNA for the CDR3: TGCGCCAGCAGCCAAGATCCAGCGGGAGGTCTGGAGACCCAGTACTTC. Its translation: CASSQDPAGGLETQYF.

The rearrangement uses TRBV28 and TRBJ2-5; D may match TRBD1 or TRBD2 (5 bases each). This CDR3 has 14 amino acids. The germline CDR1 and CDR2 sequences are MDHEN and SYDVKM. The ends were cut back, 4 bases at V and 5 bases at J, with 14 bases in the middle. CDR3 DNA: TGTGCCAGCAGTTCAGGACGGTGGGGGGAGACCCAGTACTTC. It yields the protein CASSSGRWGETQYF.

The table lists this clonotype with a few counts. The chain carries TRBV12-3 or TRBV12-4 and TRBJ2-1; D gene uncertain. CDR3 length: 12 amino acids. V was pared by 3 bases and J by 10 bases, with 10 bases between. This CDR3 reads CASSLVPTEQFF. The CDR3 DNA reads as TGTGCCAGCAGTTTGGTCCCAACAGAGCAGTTCTTC.

The chain joins TRBV18 to TRBJ2-7; 12 nucleotides align to TRBD1. The junction had 3 bases not matched to a gene; V was cut back by 3 bases and J by 6 bases. Germline-derived CDR1 and CDR2 are KGHSH and LQKENI. The CDR3 has 14 residues. CDR3 nucleotide sequence: TGTGCCAGCTCACCGGGGACAGGGGGCGGCGAGCAGTACTTC. Its translation is CASSPGTGGGEQYF.

This clonotype was seen only a few times. The CDR3 here is CASSYSSSRTSSYNSPLHF. In nucleotides, the CDR3 is TGTGCCAGCAGTTACTCGTCATCGAGAACAAGCTCCTATAATTCACCCCTCCACTTT. The chain joins TRBV6-2 or TRBV6-3 to TRBJ1-6; no definite D call. Trimming pared 0 bases from V and 0 bases from J, leaving 15 bases between. The CDR3 has 19 amino acids. Germline V CDR1 and CDR2: MNHEY, SVGEGT.

This chain uses TRBV11-1 with TRBJ2-7, with D tentatively TRBD1 (6 bases). The V gene lost 5 bases and the J gene lost 0 bases, with 14 bases spanning the gap. The CDR3 loop spans 15 amino acids. Germline V gene sequence: CDR1 SGHAT, CDR2 FQDESV (reference sequence). The CDR3 loop reads CASSTETGISYEQYF. Here the CDR3 DNA reads TGTGCCAGCAGCACCGAGACAGGTATCTCCTACGAGCAGTACTTC.

The CDR3 coding sequence is TGCAGTGCTAGAGATCGGGGGGGACCCCCCACAGATACGCAGTATTTT. Amino acids: CSARDRGGPPTDTQYF. This rearrangement joins TRBV20-1 to TRBJ2-3; 8 positions match TRBD2. V was clipped by 0 bases and J by 2 bases; unmatched bases: 7. The V gene's germline CDR1 is DFQATT and CDR2 SNEGSKA (reference sequence). This CDR3 spans 16 amino acids.

Only a few counts were recorded for this clonotype. The chain joins TRBV19 to TRBJ1-2, with D uncertain. The germline gives CDR1 LNHDA, CDR2 SQIVND (reference sequence). This CDR3 has 14 residues. V was pared by 1 base and J by 2 bases, with 8 bases between. This CDR3 reads CASSIGGTNYGYTF. The DNA of the CDR3 is TGTGCCAGTAGTATAGGGGGAACGAACTATGGCTACACCTTC.

The table lists this clonotype with many counts. The V call is TRBV7-2, the J call TRBJ2-3; D gene ambiguous. CDR1 is SGHTA, CDR2 FQGNSA, per germline. V lost 5 bases, J lost 1 base, and 16 bases lay in between. The CDR3 is 16 residues long. The CDR3 DNA reads as TGTGCCAGCAGCCCCCCGGCAGCCGTAGGCACAGATACGCAGTATTTT. Its translation: CASSPPAAVGTDTQYF.

The CDR3 DNA reads as TGTGCCAGCAGTTACAACCCCCAACAGGGCTACGAGCAGTACTTC. This gives the protein CASSYNPQQGYEQYF. The chain links TRBV6-6 to TRBJ2-7; tentative D call: TRBD1 (6 bases). The CDR3 length is 15 residues. CDR1 is MNHNY, CDR2 SVGAGI, per germline (reference sequence). V was trimmed by 2 bases and J by 3 bases, leaving 14 bases between them.

V usage is TRBV6-6 and J usage is TRBJ1-2; 9 nucleotides agree with TRBD1. Germline assignment: CDR1 MNHNY and CDR2 SVGAGI (reference sequence). The CDR3 runs to 13 residues. J was trimmed by 4 bases and V by 6 bases; bases with no gene match: 3. The CDR3 sequence is CASSSQGAYGYTF. CDR3 DNA: TGTGCCAGCAGCTCACAGGGGGCCTATGGCTACACCTTC.

This clonotype was counted between two and nine times. In DNA form, the CDR3 reads TGTGCCAGTACTAACCGAGAGGCAGGCTCTGGAAACACCATATATTTT. Protein product: CASTNREAGSGNTIYF. The rearrangement uses TRBV19 and TRBJ1-3; the D is unclear. The CDR3 runs 16 residues. Trimming cost V 7 bases and J 0 bases, with 16 bases left between them. The V gene's germline CDR1 is LNHDA and CDR2 SQIVND (reference sequence).

This clonotype has at least ten counts. The rearrangement uses TRBV12-3 or TRBV12-4 and TRBJ1-3; perhaps TRBD1 as D (6 bases). The CDR3 totals 14 residues. V lost 5 bases, J lost 1 base, and 9 bases lay in between. CDR3 amino acids: CASSEQGSGNTIYF. The DNA for the CDR3 is TGTGCCAGCAGTGAACAGGGTTCTGGAAACACCATATATTTT.

The chain carries TRBV5-6 and TRBJ1-6; D uncertain. The length of the CDR3 is 12 residues. Germline lookup yields CDR1 SGHDT and CDR2 YYEEEE. V was shortened by 6 bases and J by 8 bases, with 9 bases between the two germline ends. The CDR3 nucleotides read TGTGCCAGCATGACTGAGGATTCACCCCTCCACTTT. Protein sequence: CASMTEDSPLHF.

The genes are TRBV7-2 and TRBJ2-5, with D maybe TRBD2 (5 bases). The CDR3 has 14 amino acids. Per germline, CDR1 SGHTA and CDR2 FQGNSA. With 3 bases removed from V and 5 bases from J, the gap between germline ends came to 13 bases. DNA of the CDR3: TGTGCCAGCAGCTTCTCCAGCGGTCGGGAGACCCAGTACTTC. This translates into CASSFSSGRETQYF.

The chain has TRBV7-6 and TRBJ2-1; TRBD2 matches at 7 bases. The CDR3 is 18 residues long. Germline trimming cut 2 bases from V and 0 bases from J; bases unmatched to any gene: 10. The germline V gene encodes CDR1 SGHVS and CDR2 FNYEAQ. The CDR3 sequence: CASSLTFLAAGSYNEQFF. In nucleotides, the CDR3 is TGTGCCAGCAGCTTAACTTTCCTAGCGGCCGGCTCCTACAATGAGCAGTTCTTC.

This clonotype has a count of ten or more. The V and J genes are TRBV7-2 and TRBJ2-5, with 10 bases identical to TRBD2. V gave up 3 bases and J gave up 5 bases; unmatched junction bases: 6. This CDR3 spans 15 amino acids. The germline V gene encodes CDR1 SGHTA and CDR2 FQGNSA. The CDR3 is CASSFSGLAFETQYF. In DNA, the CDR3 is TGTGCCAGCAGCTTCTCGGGACTAGCGTTCGAGACCCAGTACTTC.

In its sample, this clonotype was seen a few times. The chain employs TRBV4-3 and TRBJ1-1; D not certain. The CDR3 is 14 residues long. Germline CDR1 reads LGHNA; CDR2 reads YSLEER. V lost 2 bases and J 4 bases, leaving 11 bases between the germline ends. Here the CDR3 reads CASSQSWRSTEAFF. The CDR3 bases are TGCGCCAGCAGCCAAAGCTGGAGGAGCACTGAAGCTTTCTTT.